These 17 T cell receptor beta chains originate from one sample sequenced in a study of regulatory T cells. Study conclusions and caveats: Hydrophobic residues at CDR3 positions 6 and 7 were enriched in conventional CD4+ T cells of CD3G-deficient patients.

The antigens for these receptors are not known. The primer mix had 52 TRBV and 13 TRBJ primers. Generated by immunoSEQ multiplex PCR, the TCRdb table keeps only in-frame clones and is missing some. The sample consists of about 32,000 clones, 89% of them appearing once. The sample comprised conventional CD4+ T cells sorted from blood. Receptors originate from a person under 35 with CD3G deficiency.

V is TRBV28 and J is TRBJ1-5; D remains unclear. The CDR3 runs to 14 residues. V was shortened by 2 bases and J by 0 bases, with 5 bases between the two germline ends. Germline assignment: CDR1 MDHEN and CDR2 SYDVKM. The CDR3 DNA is TGTGCCAGCAGTTTAAGCTCTAGCAATCAGCCCCAGCATTTT. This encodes CASSLSSSNQPQHF.

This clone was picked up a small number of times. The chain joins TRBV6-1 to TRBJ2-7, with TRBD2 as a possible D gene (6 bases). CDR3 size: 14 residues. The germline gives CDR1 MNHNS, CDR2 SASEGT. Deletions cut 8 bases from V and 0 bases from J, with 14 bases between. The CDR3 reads CASRWGVSSYEQYF. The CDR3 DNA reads TGTGCCAGCCGCTGGGGGGTGAGCTCCTACGAGCAGTACTTC.

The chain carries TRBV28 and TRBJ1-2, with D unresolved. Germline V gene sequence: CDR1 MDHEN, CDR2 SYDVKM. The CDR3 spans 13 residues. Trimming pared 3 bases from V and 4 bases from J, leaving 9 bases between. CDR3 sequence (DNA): TGTGCCAGCAGTTTTACAGCCCCCTATGGCTACACCTTC. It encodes CASSFTAPYGYTF.

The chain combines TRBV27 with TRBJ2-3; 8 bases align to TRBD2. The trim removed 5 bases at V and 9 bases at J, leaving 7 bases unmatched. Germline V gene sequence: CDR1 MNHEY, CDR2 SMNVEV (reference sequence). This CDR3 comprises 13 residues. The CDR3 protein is CASSPRGGVTQYF. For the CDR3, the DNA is TGTGCCAGCAGTCCCCGGGGGGGGGTGACGCAGTATTTT.

CDR3 coding DNA: TGCGCCAGCAGAAGGGGACTAGCGGGAGGTGAAGATACGCAGTATTTT. The encoded protein is CASRRGLAGGEDTQYF. This chain connects TRBV5-1 to TRBJ2-3; 15 bases match TRBD2. This CDR3 is 16 amino acids long. Germline CDR1 is SGHRS and CDR2 is YFSETQ. Trimming removed 5 bases from V and 5 bases from J; junction bases left unmatched: 6.

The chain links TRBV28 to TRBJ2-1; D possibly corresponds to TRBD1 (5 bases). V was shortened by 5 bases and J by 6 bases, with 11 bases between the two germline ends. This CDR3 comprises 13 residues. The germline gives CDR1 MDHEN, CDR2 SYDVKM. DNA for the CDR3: TGTGCCAGCAGTATCCTCGACAGCAATGAGCAGTTCTTC. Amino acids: CASSILDSNEQFF.

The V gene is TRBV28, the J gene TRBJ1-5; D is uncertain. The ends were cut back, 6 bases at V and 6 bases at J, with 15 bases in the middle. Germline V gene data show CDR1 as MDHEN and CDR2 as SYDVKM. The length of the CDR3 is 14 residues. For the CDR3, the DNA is TGTGCCAGCAGCTCGGCGGGGAGTGGTCAGCCCCAGCATTTT. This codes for CASSSAGSGQPQHF.

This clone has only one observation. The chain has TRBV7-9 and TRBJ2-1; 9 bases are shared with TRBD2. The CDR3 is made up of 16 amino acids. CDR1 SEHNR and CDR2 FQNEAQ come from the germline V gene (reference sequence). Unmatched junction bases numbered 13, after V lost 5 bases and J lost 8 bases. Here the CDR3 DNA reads TGTGCCAGCAGCCCAAACCTAGCGGGGCCTTTGGATGAGCAGTTCTTC. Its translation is CASSPNLAGPLDEQFF.

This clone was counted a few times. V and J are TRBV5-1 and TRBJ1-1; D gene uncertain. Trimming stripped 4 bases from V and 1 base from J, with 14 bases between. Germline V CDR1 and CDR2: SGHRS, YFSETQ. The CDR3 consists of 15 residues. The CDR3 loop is CASSPGDEANTEAFF. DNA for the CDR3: TGCGCCAGCAGCCCCGGAGATGAGGCGAACACTGAAGCTTTCTTT. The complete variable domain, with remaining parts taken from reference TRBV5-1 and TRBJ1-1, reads KAGVTQTPRYLIKTRGQQVTLSCSPISGHRSVSWYQQTPGQGLQFLFEYFSETQRNKGNFPGRFSGRQFSNSRSEMNVSTLELGDSALYLCASSPGDEANTEAFFGQGTRLTVV.

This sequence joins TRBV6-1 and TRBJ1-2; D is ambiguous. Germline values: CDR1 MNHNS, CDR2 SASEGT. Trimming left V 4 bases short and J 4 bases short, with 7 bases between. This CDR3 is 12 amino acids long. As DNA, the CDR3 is TGTGCCAGCAGTGGGACTCGCTATGGCTACACCTTC. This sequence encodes CASSGTRYGYTF.

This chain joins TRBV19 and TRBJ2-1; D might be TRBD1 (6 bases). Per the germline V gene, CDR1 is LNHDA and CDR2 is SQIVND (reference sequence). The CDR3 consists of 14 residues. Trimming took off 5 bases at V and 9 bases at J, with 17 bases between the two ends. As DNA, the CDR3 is TGTGCCAGTAGTCCAACTGACCGCAGGGGTGAGCAGTTCTTC. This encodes CASSPTDRRGEQFF.

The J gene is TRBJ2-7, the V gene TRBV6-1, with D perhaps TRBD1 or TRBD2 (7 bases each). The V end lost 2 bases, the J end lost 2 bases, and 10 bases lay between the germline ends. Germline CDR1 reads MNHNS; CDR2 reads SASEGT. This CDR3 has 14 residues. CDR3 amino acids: CASSEQGGAYEQYF. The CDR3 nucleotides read TGTGCCAGCAGTGAACAGGGGGGGGCCTACGAGCAGTACTTC.

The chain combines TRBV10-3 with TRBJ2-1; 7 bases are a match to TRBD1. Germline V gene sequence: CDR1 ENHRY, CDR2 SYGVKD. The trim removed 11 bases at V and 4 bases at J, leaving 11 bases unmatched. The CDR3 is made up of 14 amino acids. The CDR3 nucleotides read TGTGCCTCCTCCGGGACAGACAGTTACAATGAGCAGTTCTTC. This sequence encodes CASSGTDSYNEQFF.

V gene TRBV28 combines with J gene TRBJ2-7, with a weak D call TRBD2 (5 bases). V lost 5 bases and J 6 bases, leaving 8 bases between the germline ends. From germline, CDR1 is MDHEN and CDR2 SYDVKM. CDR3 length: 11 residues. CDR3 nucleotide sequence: TGTGCCAGCAGTACTAGTGGCGAGCAGTACTTC. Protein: CASSTSGEQYF.

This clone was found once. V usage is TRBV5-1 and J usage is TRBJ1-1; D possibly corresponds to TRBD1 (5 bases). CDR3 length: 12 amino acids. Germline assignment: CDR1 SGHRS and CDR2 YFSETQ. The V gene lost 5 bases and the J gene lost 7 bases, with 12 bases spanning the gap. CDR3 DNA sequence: TGCGCCAGCAGAGGGGAGGGGTTTGAAGCTTTCTTT. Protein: CASRGEGFEAFF.

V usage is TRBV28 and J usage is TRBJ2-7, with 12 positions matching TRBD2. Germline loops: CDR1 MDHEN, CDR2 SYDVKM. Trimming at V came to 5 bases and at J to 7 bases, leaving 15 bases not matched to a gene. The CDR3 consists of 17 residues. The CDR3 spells CASSDLGASGRAREQYF. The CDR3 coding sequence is TGTGCCAGCAGTGACCTTGGGGCTAGCGGGAGGGCCAGGGAGCAGTACTTC.

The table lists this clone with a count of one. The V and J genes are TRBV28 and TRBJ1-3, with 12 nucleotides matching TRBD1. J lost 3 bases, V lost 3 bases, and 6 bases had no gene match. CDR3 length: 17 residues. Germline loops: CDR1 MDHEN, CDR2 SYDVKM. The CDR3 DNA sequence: TGTGCCAGCAGTTTCGGGACAGGGGGCGCGAGTGGAAACACCATATATTTT. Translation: CASSFGTGGASGNTIYF.